This T cell receptor beta chain was profiled in a study of blood T cell repertoires in COVID-19. The study recruited people aged about 18 to 95 years across approximately 25 US areas. Cohort 3 donors were reported recovered after two negative PCRs, clearance, or symptom resolution. The CDR3 is 15 residues long. The ends were cut back, 3 bases at V and 6 bases at J, with 17 bases in the middle. CDR1 and CDR2 (germline): SGHAT, FQNNGV. Authors' processing steps: Estimation of nucleated cell counts relied on the amplification of reference gene primers. The repertoire was sequenced with immunoSEQ multiplex PCR; TCRdb's copy has only in-frame clones and lacks some. The V and J calls and clone size were taken over from that table, and D and trimming were inferred from the DNA. The sample carries about 210,000 clones, about 81% recorded once.

The sample consisted of PBMCs or T cells enriched from blood (not recorded which). The chain joins TRBV11-2 to TRBJ2-5; possibly TRBD1 for D (6 bases). This clonotype originated in a man in his forties who had recovered from COVID-19. Here the CDR3 DNA reads TGTGCCAGCAGCTTGGCCAGGGGATTAGGAAAGACCCAGTACTTC. Encoded protein: CASSLARGLGKTQYF. The whole variable domain, filled in from reference TRBV11-2 and TRBJ2-5, reads EAGVAQSPRYKIIEKRQSVAFWCNPISGHATLYWYQQILGQGPKLLIQFQNNGVVDDSQLPKDRFSAERLKGVDSTLKIQPAKLEDSAVYLCASSLARGLGKTQYFGPGTRLLVL.